This T cell receptor (beta chain) appears in the sequencing data of a study of graft-versus-host responses after intestinal transplantation. Study context: Once they had received anti-thymocyte globulin induction, all recipients took tacrolimus and steroids for approximately 3 years.

This clone is labeled as medium-sized. This table comes from immunoSEQ multiplex PCR, and its TCRdb copy is limited to in-frame clones, with some not included. This table holds some 8,000 clones, about a third found once. Study results and caveats: Allograft graft-versus-host to host-versus-graft clonal ratios ran high in patients with graft-donor T cell macrochimerism. Recipient-marrow GvH clones were detected, some having first appeared in ileum or blood.

The germline gives CDR1 SGHRS, CDR2 YFSETQ. V lost 2 bases and J lost 4, with 4 bases in between. This CDR3 has 12 amino acids. The authors combined 200,000 CFSE-labeled responder cells with 200,000 irradiated, violet-dye-labeled stimulator cells in plates. The starting material was alloreactive CD8+ T cells from a mixed lymphocyte reaction culture, obtained before intestinal transplant. Noted subset: CFSE-low proliferating T cells sorted from roughly 6-day pre-transplant mixed lymphocyte reaction (GvH or HvG direction). V and J are TRBV5-1 and TRBJ1-3; D uncertain. This sequence was found in a human patient who received an intestinal transplant. The DNA for the CDR3 is TGCGCCAGCAGCTTTGAGGGAAACACCATATATTTT. Amino acids: CASSFEGNTIYF.